This T cell receptor (beta chain) appears in the sequencing data of a study of cytomegalovirus exposure and HLA in healthy donors. Primers: 60 Vbeta forward and 13 Jbeta reverse. Assay used: immunoSEQ multiplex PCR; TCRdb lists only in-frame clones, some missing. The sample holds over 100,000 clones, 63% seen once. Trimming took off 1 base at V and 1 base at J, with 9 bases between the two ends. Germline V gives CDR1 SEHNR, CDR2 FQNEAQ (reference sequence). There are 15 residues in the CDR3. The chain carries TRBV7-9 and TRBJ2-3; D unresolved. This clonotype was sampled from a man in his forties in good health and CMV-seropositive. Input material: PBMCs. In nucleotides, the CDR3 is TGTGCCAGCAGCTTAGGATACGGTGGCACAGATACGCAGTATTTT. It codes for CASSLGYGGTDTQYF.